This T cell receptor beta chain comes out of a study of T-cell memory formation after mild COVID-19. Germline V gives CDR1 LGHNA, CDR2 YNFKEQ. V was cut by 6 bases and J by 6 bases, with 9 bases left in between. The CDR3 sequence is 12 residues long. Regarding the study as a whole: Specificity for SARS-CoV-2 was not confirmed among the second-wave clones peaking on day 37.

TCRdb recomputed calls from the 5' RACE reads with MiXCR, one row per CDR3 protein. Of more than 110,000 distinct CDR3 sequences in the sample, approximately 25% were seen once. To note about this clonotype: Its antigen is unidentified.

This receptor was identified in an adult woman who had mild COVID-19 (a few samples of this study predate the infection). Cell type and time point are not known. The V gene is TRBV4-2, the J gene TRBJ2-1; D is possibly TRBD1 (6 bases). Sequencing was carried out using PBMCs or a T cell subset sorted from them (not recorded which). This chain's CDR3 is CASSWTVNEQFF. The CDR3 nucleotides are TGTGCCAGCAGTTGGACAGTCAATGAGCAGTTCTTC.